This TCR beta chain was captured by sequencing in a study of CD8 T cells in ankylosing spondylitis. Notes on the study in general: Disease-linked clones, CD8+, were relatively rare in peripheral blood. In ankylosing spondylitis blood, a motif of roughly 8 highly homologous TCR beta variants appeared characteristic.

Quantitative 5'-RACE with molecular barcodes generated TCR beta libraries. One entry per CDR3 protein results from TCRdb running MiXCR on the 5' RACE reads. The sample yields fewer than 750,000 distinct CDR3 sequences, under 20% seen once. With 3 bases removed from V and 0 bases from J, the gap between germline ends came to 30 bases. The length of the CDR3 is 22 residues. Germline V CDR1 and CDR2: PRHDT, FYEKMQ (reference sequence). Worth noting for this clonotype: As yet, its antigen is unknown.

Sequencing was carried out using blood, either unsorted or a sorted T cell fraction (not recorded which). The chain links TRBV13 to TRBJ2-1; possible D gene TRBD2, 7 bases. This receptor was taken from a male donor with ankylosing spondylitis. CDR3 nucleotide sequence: TGTGCCAGCAGCTTGATGGTGGGGCTATACAGGGAGGGCCCAGGCTCCTACAATGAGCAGTTCTTC. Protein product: CASSLMVGLYREGPGSYNEQFF. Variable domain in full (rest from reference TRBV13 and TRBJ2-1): AAGVIQSPRHLIKEKRETATLKCYPIPRHDTVYWYQQGPGQDPQFLISFYEKMQSDKGSIPDRFSAQQFSDYHSELNMSSLELGDSALYFCASSLMVGLYREGPGSYNEQFFGPGTRLTVL.